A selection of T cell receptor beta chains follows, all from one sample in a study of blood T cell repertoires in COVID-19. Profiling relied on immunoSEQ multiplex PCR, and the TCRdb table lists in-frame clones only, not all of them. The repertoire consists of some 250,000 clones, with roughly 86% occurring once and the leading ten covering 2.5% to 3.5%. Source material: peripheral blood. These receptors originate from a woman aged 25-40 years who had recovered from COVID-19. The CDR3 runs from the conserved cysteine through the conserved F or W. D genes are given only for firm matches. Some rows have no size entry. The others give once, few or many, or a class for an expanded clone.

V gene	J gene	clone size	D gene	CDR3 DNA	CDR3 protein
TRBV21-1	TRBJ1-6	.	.	TGTGCCAGCAGCAAAACGGAAGGGGGACGGTCACCCCTCCACTTT	CASSKTEGGRSPLHF
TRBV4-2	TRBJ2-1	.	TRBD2	TGTGCCAGCAGCCGTCAGACTAGCGGGGGGGCCGACAATGAGCAGTTCTTC	CASSRQTSGGADNEQFF
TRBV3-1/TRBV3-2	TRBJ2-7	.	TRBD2	TGTGCCAGCAGCCAAGATTGGTTTACGCTCGGACTAGCTGACGAGCAGTACTTC	CASSQDWFTLGLADEQYF
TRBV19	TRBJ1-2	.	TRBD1	TGTGCCAAAGGGACAGCCAGCTCTAACTATGGCTACACCTTC	CAKGTASSNYGYTF
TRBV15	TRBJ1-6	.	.	TGTGCCACCAGCAGAGTTACGGGGAGCTCCTATAATTCACCCCTCCACTTT	CATSRVTGSSYNSPLHF
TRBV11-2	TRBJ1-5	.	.	TGTGCCAGCAGCTTAGCCCGAGGACCCCAGCATTTT	CASSLARGPQHF
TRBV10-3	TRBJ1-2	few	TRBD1	TGTGCCATCAGTGGGGCAGGGGGCGTACGGGCGAACGCGGGCTACACCTTC	CAISGAGGVRANAGYTF
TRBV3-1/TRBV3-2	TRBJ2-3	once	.	TGTGCCAGCACTTCAGGGAGCACAGATACGCAGTATTTT	CASTSGSTDTQYF
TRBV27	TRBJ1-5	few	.	TGTGCCAGCAGTTTTCACTATGGGGCTGGGCCCCAGCATTTT	CASSFHYGAGPQHF
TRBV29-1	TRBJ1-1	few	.	TGCAGCGTCAACAGGGAGAACACTGAAGCTTTCTTT	CSVNRENTEAFF
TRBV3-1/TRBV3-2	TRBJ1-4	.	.	TGTGCCAGCAGCCAAGATTTGGCGGGAGAAAAATTTCTGTTTTTT	CASSQDLAGEKFLFF
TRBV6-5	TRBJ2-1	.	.	TGTGCCAGCAGTTCTACAGGCGAAGAGCAGTTCTTC	CASSSTGEEQFF
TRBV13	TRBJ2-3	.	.	TGTGCCAGCAGCTATCGGACTGAGAGCTACACAGATACGCAGTATTTT	CASSYRTESYTDTQYF
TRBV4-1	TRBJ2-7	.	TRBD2	TGCGCCAGCAGTGGACTAGCGGGGGGCAACTACGAGCAGTACTTC	CASSGLAGGNYEQYF
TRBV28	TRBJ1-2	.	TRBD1	TGTGCCAGCAGTGCAACAGGGGATGGCTACACCTTC	CASSATGDGYTF
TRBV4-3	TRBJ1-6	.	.	TGCGCCAGCAGCCAAGATCGCGGGGACGCACCCCTCCACTTT	CASSQDRGDAPLHF
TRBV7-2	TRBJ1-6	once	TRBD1	TGTGCCAGCAGCCCGTCACAGGGGGCAGGTTCACCCCTCCACTTT	CASSPSQGAGSPLHF
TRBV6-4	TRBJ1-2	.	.	TGTGCCAGCAGTGAGAGCGGAATCCAGAACTATGGCTACACCTTC	CASSESGIQNYGYTF
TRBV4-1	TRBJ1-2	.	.	TGCGCCAGCAGCCAAGAGGGCAGCCTCTATGGCTACACCTTC	CASSQEGSLYGYTF
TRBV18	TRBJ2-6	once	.	TGTGCCAGCTCAGAGAGCTCTGGGGCCAACGTCCTGACTTTC	CASSESSGANVLTF
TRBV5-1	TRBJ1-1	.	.	TGCGCCAGCAGCTTGAGGGGGGGCACTGAAGCTTTCTTT	CASSLRGGTEAFF
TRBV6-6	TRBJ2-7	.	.	TGTGCCAGCACTACGAGGGCGTCTAGCTCCGAGCAGTACTTC	CASTTRASSSEQYF
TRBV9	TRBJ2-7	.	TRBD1	TGTGCCAGCAGCCCAACGACAGGGGTCGAGCAGTACTTC	CASSPTTGVEQYF
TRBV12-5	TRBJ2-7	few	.	TGTGCTAGTGGTTCACTGGGGGCAGCCGCCTACGAGCAGTACTTC	CASGSLGAAAYEQYF
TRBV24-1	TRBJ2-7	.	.	TGTGCCACCTCTGTAGTGGGCGGACAGATCCTTTACGAGCAGTACTTC	CATSVVGGQILYEQYF
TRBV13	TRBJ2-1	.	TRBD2	TGTGCCAGCAGCTCCCCCACTGCGGGGGGCTACAATGAGCAGTTCTTC	CASSSPTAGGYNEQFF
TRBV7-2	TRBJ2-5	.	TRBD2	TGTGCCAGCAGCTTAGCCCCCCAGCGGGGGGGCCGGGTTGGGGACCAAGAGACCCAGTACTTC	CASSLAPQRGGRVGDQETQYF
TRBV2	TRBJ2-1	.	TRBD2	TGTGCCAGCAGTGAGGCGGGGGAATACTACAATGAGCAGTTCTTC	CASSEAGEYYNEQFF
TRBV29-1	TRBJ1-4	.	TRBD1	TGCAGCGTTGACCCCGGGACAGGGGAGGGACTGTTTTTT	CSVDPGTGEGLFF
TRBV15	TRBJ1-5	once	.	TGTGCCACCAGCAGAGACCGTGTATCAGGACTTAATCAGCCCCAGCATTTT	CATSRDRVSGLNQPQHF
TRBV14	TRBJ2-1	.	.	TGTGCCAGCAGCCAAAGAAACGGAGACAATGAGCAGTTCTTC	CASSQRNGDNEQFF
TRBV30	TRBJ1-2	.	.	TGTGCCTGGACGGTAGCTAACTATGGCTACACCTTC	CAWTVANYGYTF
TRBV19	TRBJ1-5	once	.	TGTGCCAGTAGTATCGGGGGGGTTGGCAATCAGCCCCAGCATTTT	CASSIGGVGNQPQHF
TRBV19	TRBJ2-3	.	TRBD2	TGTGCCAGTAAGTTGGGCGGGGGGACCACAGATACGCAGTATTTT	CASKLGGGTTDTQYF
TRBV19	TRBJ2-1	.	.	TGTGCCAGTGCATTGGGCGGGTGGAGAGTGGTGCAGTTCTTC	CASALGGWRVVQFF
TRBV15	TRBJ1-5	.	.	TGTGCCACCAGCAGAGACAGGGTTAGCAATCAGCCCCAGCATTTT	CATSRDRVSNQPQHF
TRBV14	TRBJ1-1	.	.	TGTGCCAGCAGCAAAGGGGGGCACACTGAAGCTTTCTTT	CASSKGGHTEAFF
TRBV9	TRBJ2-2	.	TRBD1	TGTGCCAGCAGCGGGGGACAGCGAAGGGGGACCGGGGAGCTGTTTTTT	CASSGGQRRGTGELFF
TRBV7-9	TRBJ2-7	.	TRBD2	TGTGCCAGCAGCTTAGTCCTAGCGGGGGCTTCCTACGAGCAGTACTTC	CASSLVLAGASYEQYF